This is a list of T cell receptor beta chains from one sample in a study of OX40 agonist ivuxolimab in advanced cancers. Sequencing used immunoSEQ multiplex PCR; TCRdb keeps in-frame clones, though not all of them. The data hold around 65,000 clones, with 80% observed a single time. The material sequenced was CD4+ or CD8+ T cells sorted from blood, taken in a trial of the OX40 agonist ivuxolimab. All receptors come from an adult with an advanced solid tumor such as melanoma, head and neck, liver or kidney cancer. CDR3s leave out the opening cysteine and the closing phenylalanine or tryptophan.

cdr3_length v_call cdr3_aa
13 TRBV4-2 ASSQDWAGGAEQF
11 TRBV7-9 ASALGIGKTQY
13 TRBV5-1 ASSALGDRVSGYT
10 TRBV5-4 ASSSQGNTIY
12 TRBV19 ASSMAGSGNTIY
16 TRBV7-8 ASSAISGTGVSGNTIY
13 TRBV6-1 ASTFGTSGYNEQF
12 TRBV30 AWTTPGQDGGYT
14 TRBV18 ASSPRSVGPTYEQY
12 TRBV6-1 ASSDNGANTEAF
9 TRBV30 AWSVASEAF
13 TRBV10-2 ASSGRDRGSETQY
12 TRBV5-4 ASSLGGAGNTIY
12 TRBV6-4 ASSDRGVREKLF
14 TRBV5-1 ASSLDGTGISYEQY
11 TRBV6-5 ASSYSQNTEAF
14 TRBV30 AWSLSGEPHNQPQH
12 TRBV2 ASSEHQHNEKLF
14 TRBV5-1 ASSSTSGINTGELF
12 TRBV9 ASSKRLSTDTQY
10 TRBV7-8 ASSRGVNEQF
11 TRBV6-5 ASSFGTHYGYT
13 TRBV6-6 ASSPVGGSNQPQH
11 TRBV7-6 ASKEGENTEAF
12 TRBV19 ASSHDSPNTEAF
10 TRBV30 AWSPSTDTQY
13 TRBV11-2 ASSPVRGKRDEQY
13 TRBV29-1 SVWTSGLRYNEQF
11 TRBV7-8 ASSRRTAGELF
13 TRBV7-2 ASSSNRGLNEKLF
10 TRBV2 ATLYSYNEQF
13 TRBV18 ASSPERLVGNIQY
12 TRBV5-1 ASSPGKPTDTQY
17 TRBV7-9 ASSSPGLRDNGWTDTQY
13 TRBV14 ASSQASTGAYEQY
14 TRBV25-1 ASSEYKGVSYNEQF
13 TRBV28 ASSRFTGATGELF
11 TRBV5-4 ASSRDRDGGYT
12 TRBV6-6 ASSYGGSGNTIY
12 TRBV5-1 ASSLDPGGDTQY
15 TRBV2 ASSNPGTGVSGNTIY
11 TRBV28 ASSPPRGYGYT
11 TRBV5-1 ASSDNRGEKLF
12 TRBV27 ASYPGGAYNEQF
16 TRBV28 ASRYMRGSGTTENEQF
12 TRBV2 ASSRDALVQPQH
10 TRBV5-4 ASSWWRGELF
12 TRBV15 ATSRKAGGREQF
13 TRBV30 AWSAPGTGRGTQY
13 TRBV5-1 ASSLLAGGTDTQY
13 TRBV29-1 SVEKAGLGFDEQY
13 TRBV7-2 ASSLRGRVGETQY
13 TRBV28 ASTGRDRNNQPQH